This entry describes one T cell receptor (beta chain). The sample is drawn from a study of beta chain features in type 1 diabetes. Of the isolated RNA, all was reverse transcribed, and so the sequenced material was expressed TCRB transcripts. An average of roughly 4 million reads was obtained for naive, central memory and regulatory T cell samples. The method was immunoSEQ multiplex PCR; TCRdb's version includes in-frame clones alone and lacks a portion of them. The repertoire holds about 140,000 clones, with about 9.4% as singletons. The CDR3 is 14 residues long. The germline V gene has CDR1 SGDLS and CDR2 YYNGEE. With 2 bases clipped from V and 9 bases from J, the junction kept 5 bases outside the gene matches.

The origin of this receptor is a man between 18 and 35 years old in good health. This chain links TRBV9 with TRBJ1-6; 7 positions agree with TRBD1. Sequenced material: naive CD4+ T cells from blood. CDR3 loop: CASSVDRVGSPLHF. The CDR3, as DNA: TGTGCCAGCAGCGTCGACAGGGTTGGTTCACCCCTCCACTTT.